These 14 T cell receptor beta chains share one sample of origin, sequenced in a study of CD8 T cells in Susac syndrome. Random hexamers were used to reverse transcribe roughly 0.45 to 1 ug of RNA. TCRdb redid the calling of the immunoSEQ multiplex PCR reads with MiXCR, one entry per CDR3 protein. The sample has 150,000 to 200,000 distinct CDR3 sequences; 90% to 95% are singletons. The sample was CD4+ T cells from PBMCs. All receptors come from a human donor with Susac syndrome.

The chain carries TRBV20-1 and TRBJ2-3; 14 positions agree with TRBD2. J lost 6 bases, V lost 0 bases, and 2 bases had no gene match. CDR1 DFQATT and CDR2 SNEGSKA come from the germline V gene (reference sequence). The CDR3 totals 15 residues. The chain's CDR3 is CSARETSGGADTQYF. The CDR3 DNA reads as TGCAGTGCTAGAGAGACTAGCGGGGGGGCGGATACGCAGTATTTT.

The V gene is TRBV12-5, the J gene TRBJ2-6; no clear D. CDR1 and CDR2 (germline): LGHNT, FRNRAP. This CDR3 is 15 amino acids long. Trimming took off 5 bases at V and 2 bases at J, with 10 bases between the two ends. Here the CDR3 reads CASGDSGPGANVLTF. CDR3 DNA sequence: TGTGCTAGTGGTGATTCAGGCCCTGGGGCCAACGTCCTGACTTTC.

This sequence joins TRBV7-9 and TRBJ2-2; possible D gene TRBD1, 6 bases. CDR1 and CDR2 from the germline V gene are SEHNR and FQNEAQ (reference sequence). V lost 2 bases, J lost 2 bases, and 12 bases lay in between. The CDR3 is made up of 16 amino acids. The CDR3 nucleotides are TGTGCCAGCAGCTTAAACCAGGGGCTTAACACCGGGGAGCTGTTTTTT. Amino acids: CASSLNQGLNTGELFF.

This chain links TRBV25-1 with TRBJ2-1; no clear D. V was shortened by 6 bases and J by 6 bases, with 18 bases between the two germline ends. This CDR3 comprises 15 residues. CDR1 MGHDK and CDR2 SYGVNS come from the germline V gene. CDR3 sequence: CASSPLVSEINEQFF. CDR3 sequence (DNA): TGTGCCAGCAGCCCCCTGGTCTCGGAGATCAATGAGCAGTTCTTC.

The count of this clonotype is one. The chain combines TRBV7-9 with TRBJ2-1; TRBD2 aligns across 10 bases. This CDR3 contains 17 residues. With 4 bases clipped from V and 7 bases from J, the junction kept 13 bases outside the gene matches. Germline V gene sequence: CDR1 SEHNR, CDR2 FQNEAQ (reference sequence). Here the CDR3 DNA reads TGTGCCAGCAGCTCCCGGGGTAGCGGGAGGCCGGGGAATGAGCAGTTCTTC. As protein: CASSSRGSGRPGNEQFF.

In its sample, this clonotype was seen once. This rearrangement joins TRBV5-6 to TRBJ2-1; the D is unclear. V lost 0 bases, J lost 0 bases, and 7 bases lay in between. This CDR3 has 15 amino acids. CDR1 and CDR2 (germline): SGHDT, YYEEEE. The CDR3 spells CASSLGLSSYNEQFF. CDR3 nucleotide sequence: TGTGCCAGCAGCTTGGGGCTCAGCTCCTACAATGAGCAGTTCTTC. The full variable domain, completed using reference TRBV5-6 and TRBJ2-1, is DAGVTQSPTHLIKTRGQQVTLRCSPKSGHDTVSWYQQALGQGPQFIFQYYEEEERQRGNFPDRFSGHQFPNYSSELNVNALLLGDSALYLCASSLGLSSYNEQFFGPGTRLTVL.

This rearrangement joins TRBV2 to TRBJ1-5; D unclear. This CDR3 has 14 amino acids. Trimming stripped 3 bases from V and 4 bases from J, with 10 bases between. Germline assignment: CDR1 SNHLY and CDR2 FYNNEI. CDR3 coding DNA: TGTGCCAGCAGTGAGACACTGGGGAATCAGCCCCAGCATTTT. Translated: CASSETLGNQPQHF.

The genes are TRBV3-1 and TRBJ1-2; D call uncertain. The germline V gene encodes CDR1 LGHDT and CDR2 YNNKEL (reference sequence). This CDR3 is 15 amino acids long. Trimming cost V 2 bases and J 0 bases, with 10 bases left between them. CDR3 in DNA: TGTGCCAGCAGCCAACGAAACTACGCTAACTATGGCTACACCTTC. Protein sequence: CASSQRNYANYGYTF. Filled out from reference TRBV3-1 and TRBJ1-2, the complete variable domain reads DTAVSQTPKYLVTQMGNDKSIKCEQNLGHDTMYWYKQDSKKFLKIMFSYNNKELIINETVPNRFSPKSPDKAHLNLHINSLELGDSAVYFCASSQRNYANYGYTFGSGTRLTVV.

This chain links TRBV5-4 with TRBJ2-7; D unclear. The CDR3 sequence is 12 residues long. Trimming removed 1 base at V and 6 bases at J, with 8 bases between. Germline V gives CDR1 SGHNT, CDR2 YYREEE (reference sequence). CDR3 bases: TGTGCCAGCAGCTTGCCCGGCGGCGAGCAGTACTTC. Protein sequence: CASSLPGGEQYF.

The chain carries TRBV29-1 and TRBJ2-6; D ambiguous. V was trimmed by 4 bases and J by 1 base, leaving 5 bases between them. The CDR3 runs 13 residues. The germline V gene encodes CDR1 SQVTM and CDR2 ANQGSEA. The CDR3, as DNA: TGCAGCGTTGGCCTTTCTGGGGCCAACGTCCTGACTTTC. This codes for CSVGLSGANVLTF.

CDR3 coding DNA: TGTGCCAGCAGCTCTTGGACTAGCGGGAGGGCCTATCAAGTTGAGCAGTTCTTC. Protein: CASSSWTSGRAYQVEQFF. This rearrangement joins TRBV13 to TRBJ2-1; 15 bases are shared with TRBD2. Looked up from germline, CDR1 is PRHDT and CDR2 is FYEKMQ (reference sequence). V was clipped by 4 bases and J by 9 bases; unmatched bases: 13. The CDR3 has 18 amino acids. The full variable domain, completed using reference TRBV13 and TRBJ2-1, is AAGVIQSPRHLIKEKRETATLKCYPIPRHDTVYWYQQGPGQDPQFLISFYEKMQSDKGSIPDRFSAQQFSDYHSELNMSSLELGDSALYFCASSSWTSGRAYQVEQFFGPGTRLTVL.

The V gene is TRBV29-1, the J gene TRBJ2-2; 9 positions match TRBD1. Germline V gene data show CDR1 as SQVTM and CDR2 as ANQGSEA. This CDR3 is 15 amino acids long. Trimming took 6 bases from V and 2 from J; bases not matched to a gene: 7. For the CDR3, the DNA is TGCAGCGTGATGGACAGGGGCAGTAACACCGGGGAGCTGTTTTTT. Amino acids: CSVMDRGSNTGELFF.

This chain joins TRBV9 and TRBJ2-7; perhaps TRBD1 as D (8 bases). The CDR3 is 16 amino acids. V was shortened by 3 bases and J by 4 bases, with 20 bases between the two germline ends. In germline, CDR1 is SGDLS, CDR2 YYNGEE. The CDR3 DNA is TGTGCCAGCAGCGCCAGCACAGGGGGGGTATTTTACGAGCAGTACTTC. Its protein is CASSASTGGVFYEQYF.

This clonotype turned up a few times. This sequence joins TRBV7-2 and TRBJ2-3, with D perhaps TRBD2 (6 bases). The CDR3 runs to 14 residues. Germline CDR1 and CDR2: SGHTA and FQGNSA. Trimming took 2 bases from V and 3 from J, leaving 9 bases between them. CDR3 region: CASSLTGGTDTQYF. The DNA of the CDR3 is TGTGCCAGCAGCTTAACAGGAGGGACAGATACGCAGTATTTT.